There are a few counts of the clone carrying this T cell receptor beta chain. Its antigen is still unknown. In the PCR, 60 Vbeta and 13 Jbeta primers were used. Clones were sequenced by immunoSEQ multiplex PCR, and TCRdb holds only the in-frame ones, with some missing. This table holds 100,000 to 150,000 clones, 70% to 85% found once. The CDR3 is made up of 15 amino acids. CDR1 GTSNPN and CDR2 SVGIG come from the germline V gene (reference sequence). Trimming stripped 1 base from V and 0 bases from J, with 12 bases between. The data stem from a study of cytomegalovirus exposure and HLA in healthy donors. Whole-study context: The study's early data release held about 80 million unique TCRs from HLA-typed donors.

Overall study findings and caveats: Across donors, most TCRs were seen rarely, yet some public ones were widespread. Reports indicate that TCR beta sequences accurately predicted the HLA-A and HLA-B alleles of most subjects. Cytomegalovirus status was reportedly diagnosed by the classifier with high specificity and sensitivity.

Sequences were obtained from PBMCs. The chain has TRBV30 and TRBJ1-1; D is undetermined. This TCR came from a man aged 50 to 59 in good health and CMV-seronegative. The DNA for the CDR3 is TGTGCCTGGAGTGGCGGGAGTGGAATGAACACTGAAGCTTTCTTT. This sequence encodes CAWSGGSGMNTEAFF.